Sequencing of this TCR beta chain was carried out in a study of cytomegalovirus exposure and HLA in healthy donors. The PCR used 60 Vbeta and 13 Jbeta primers. Profiled with immunoSEQ multiplex PCR; TCRdb holds only in-frame clones, not every one. The repertoire holds approximately 120,000 clones, with 75% to 90% as singletons. In germline, CDR1 is SGHTA, CDR2 FQGTGA. J gave up 2 bases and V 5 bases, and 2 bases lay outside the gene matches. This CDR3 is 13 amino acids long. This chain uses TRBV7-3 with TRBJ2-5; 7 bases agree with TRBD1. The specimen was PBMCs. This receptor was identified in a woman aged 30 to 39 in good health and CMV-seropositive. This chain's CDR3 is CASSQGQQETQYF. For the CDR3, the DNA is TGTGCCAGCAGCCAGGGACAGCAAGAGACCCAGTACTTC.